A selection of T cell receptor beta chains follows, all from one sample in a study of blood T cell repertoires in COVID-19. The repertoire was sequenced with immunoSEQ multiplex PCR; TCRdb's copy has only in-frame clones and lacks some. The sample lists about 140,000 clones, about 80% occurring once. Sequences were obtained from peripheral blood. Every receptor here comes from a man aged 55 to 70 with acute or convalescent COVID-19. The CDR3 runs from the conserved cysteine through the conserved F or W. Each record gives: J gene, V gene, D gene, clone size, CDR3 DNA, CDR3 protein. D genes are given only for firm matches. Some rows have no size entry. The others give once, few or many, or a class for an expanded clone.

J: TRBJ1-5; V: TRBV7-8; D: NA; size: NA; DNA: TGTGCCAGCAGCTTAGGTCCCGGGGTTTGGCAGCCCCAGCATTTT; CDR3: CASSLGPGVWQPQHF
J: TRBJ1-1; V: TRBV18; D: TRBD1; size: NA; DNA: TGTGCCAGCTCACCACTTGGGGACAGGGGGTCCCCCGCTTTCTTT; CDR3: CASSPLGDRGSPAFF
J: TRBJ2-1; V: TRBV15; D: TRBD1; size: few; DNA: TGTGCCACCAGGGGAACCGGGACAGGGGGCATGGTCTCCTACAATGAGCAGTTCTTC; CDR3: CATRGTGTGGMVSYNEQFF
J: TRBJ1-1; V: TRBV7-9; D: NA; size: NA; DNA: TGTGCCAGCCTTCGGGCAGGGGAACCCTCTGAAGCTTTCTTT; CDR3: CASLRAGEPSEAFF
J: TRBJ2-5; V: TRBV6-5; D: NA; size: NA; DNA: TGTGCCAGCACCCCGGGGCAGGGGGGAGAGGAGACCCAGTACTTC; CDR3: CASTPGQGGEETQYF
J: TRBJ1-4; V: TRBV19; D: TRBD1; size: NA; DNA: TGTGCCAGTAGTAGACAGGGGGCAACTAATGAAAAACTGTTTTTT; CDR3: CASSRQGATNEKLFF
J: TRBJ1-5; V: TRBV5-3; D: NA; size: NA; DNA: TGTGCCAGAAGCTTCCAGGGTGGCAATCAGCCCCAGCATTTT; CDR3: CARSFQGGNQPQHF
J: TRBJ1-1; V: TRBV7-6; D: NA; size: once; DNA: TGTGCCAGCAGCCCTGACAGCACTGAAGCTTTCTTT; CDR3: CASSPDSTEAFF
J: TRBJ2-3; V: TRBV7-9; D: TRBD2; size: once; DNA: TGTGCCAGCGGCGAGCGGGGGTATACAGATACGCAGTATTTT; CDR3: CASGERGYTDTQYF
J: TRBJ2-7; V: TRBV21-1; D: NA; size: once; DNA: TGTGCCAGCAGCAACCGGCCTAGCGGACCCGAGCAGTACTTC; CDR3: CASSNRPSGPEQYF
J: TRBJ2-1; V: TRBV18; D: TRBD2; size: NA; DNA: TGTGCCAGCTCACCTGGACTAGTAAATGAGCAGTTCTTC; CDR3: CASSPGLVNEQFF
J: TRBJ2-5; V: TRBV18; D: NA; size: NA; DNA: TGTGCCAGCCTCCGGGGAGCCCAAGAGACCCAGTACTTC; CDR3: CASLRGAQETQYF
J: TRBJ2-2; V: TRBV27; D: NA; size: NA; DNA: TGTGCCAGCAAAGCACGGACACCCGCGAACACCGGGGAGCTGTTTTTT; CDR3: CASKARTPANTGELFF
J: TRBJ1-1; V: TRBV9; D: NA; size: NA; DNA: TGTGCCAGCAGCGTAGGGTCCAGGGAGGCTGAAGCTTTCTTT; CDR3: CASSVGSREAEAFF
J: TRBJ2-6; V: TRBV18; D: NA; size: NA; DNA: TGTGCCAGCTCACCACCCAGGTCTGGGGCCAACGTCCTGACTTTC; CDR3: CASSPPRSGANVLTF
J: TRBJ1-2; V: TRBV7-2; D: TRBD1; size: NA; DNA: TGTGCCAGCACTCTACAGGGGCCTGTTTATGGCTACACCTTC; CDR3: CASTLQGPVYGYTF
J: TRBJ2-7; V: TRBV6-2/TRBV6-3; D: NA; size: NA; DNA: TGTGCCAGCAGTTATGACAGTTCCTACGAGCAGTACTTC; CDR3: CASSYDSSYEQYF
J: TRBJ1-4; V: TRBV7-9; D: NA; size: few; DNA: TGTGCCAGCAGCTTTTCGGGGGACGGGGAAAAACTGTTTTTT; CDR3: CASSFSGDGEKLFF
J: TRBJ1-1; V: TRBV19; D: NA; size: once; DNA: TGTGCCAGTGTTGGTAGAACAGGAAGATTTATCAACACTGAAGCTTTCTTT; CDR3: CASVGRTGRFINTEAFF
J: TRBJ2-7; V: TRBV5-1; D: NA; size: NA; DNA: TGCGCCAGCAGCTTGACAGGGTCCTACGAGCAGTACTTC; CDR3: CASSLTGSYEQYF
J: TRBJ2-5; V: TRBV2; D: TRBD2; size: NA; DNA: TGTGCCAGCAGACTAAGGACTAGCGGGTTCCGGTTGCAAGAGACCCAGTACTTC; CDR3: CASRLRTSGFRLQETQYF
J: TRBJ1-4; V: TRBV7-6; D: NA; size: NA; DNA: TGTGCCAGCAGCTTAGGGGTCGGGTCGGTTGAGAATGAAAAACTGTTTTTT; CDR3: CASSLGVGSVENEKLFF
J: TRBJ2-2; V: TRBV19; D: NA; size: NA; DNA: TGTGCCAGTAGTATCAGGGGGAACACCGGGGAGCTGTTTTTT; CDR3: CASSIRGNTGELFF
J: TRBJ2-1; V: TRBV6-1; D: TRBD2; size: NA; DNA: TGTGCCAGCAGTGAGGGACTAGCCTACAATGAGCAGTTCTTC; CDR3: CASSEGLAYNEQFF
J: TRBJ2-7; V: TRBV5-1; D: NA; size: NA; DNA: TGCGCCAGCAGCCCGGGACAAGGAGGCTACGAGCAGTACTTC; CDR3: CASSPGQGGYEQYF
J: TRBJ1-2; V: TRBV24-1; D: TRBD1; size: NA; DNA: TGTGCCACCAGTGATTCGGGACAGGAAAACGTCCACGACAACTATGGCTACACCTTC; CDR3: CATSDSGQENVHDNYGYTF